Included here is one TCR beta chain sequence, with context. This clone may be a read error of a much larger clone one base away. Researchers used genomic DNA as the template to profile TCR beta VDJ and CDR3. TCRdb used MiXCR to reprocess the reads, holding one entry per CDR3 protein. The table lists around 200,000 distinct CDR3 sequences, roughly 63% of them singletons. These data are taken from a study of CD8+CD57+ T cells in acquired aplastic anemia. Individuals selected for sequencing had exhibited CD8+CD57+ cell expansion on flow cytometry. The CDR3 totals 12 residues. The V gene lost 1 base and the J gene lost 6 bases, with 4 bases spanning the gap. Germline V gene sequence: CDR1 SGHVS, CDR2 FQNEAQ.

Sequencing used sorted CD4+, CD8+, or CD8+CD57+ T cells (not recorded which) from PBMCs. This clonotype was sampled from a human donor with aplastic anemia. The chain is built from TRBV7-8 and TRBJ2-1; D is undetermined. CDR3 amino acids: CASSLDRNEQFF. In nucleotides, the CDR3 is TGTGCCAGCAGCTTAGATCGCAATGAGCAGTTCTTC.